The T cell receptor beta chain under discussion was sequenced for a study of OX40 agonist ivuxolimab in advanced cancers. Across the study: Enrollees could have had prior anti-PD-1, anti-PD-L1 or anti-CTLA-4 therapy, which approximately 40% had received.

Clones were read by immunoSEQ multiplex PCR, and TCRdb kept only the in-frame ones, dropping some. The profile covers tens of thousands of clones, with 80% to 90% appearing a single time and 14% taken by the ten largest. The sample consisted of CD4+ or CD8+ T cells sorted from blood, taken in a trial of the OX40 agonist ivuxolimab. This TCR derives from an adult with an advanced solid tumor such as melanoma, head and neck, liver or kidney cancer.

CDR3 sequence (DNA): TGTGCCAACTATGGACAGGGGGCGCAGGATGAGCAGTTCTTC. Encoded protein: CANYGQGAQDEQFF. V gene TRBV2 combines with J gene TRBJ2-1; 11 positions match TRBD1. Germline lookup yields CDR1 SNHLY and CDR2 FYNNEI. With 10 bases clipped from V and 8 bases from J, the junction kept 10 bases outside the gene matches. The CDR3 has 14 amino acids.